The entry below gives a single TCR beta chain sequence along with its context. Its target is not known. As for time point: week 35, safety follow-up. What each vaccine dose contained was 300 ug of mutant IDH1 20-mer peptide, accompanied by topical imiquimod. Donor tumors were new WHO grade 3 or 4 IDH1-mutant, ATRX-lost astrocytomas. The sample belongs to a study of a mutant IDH1 vaccine in newly diagnosed glioma. For the study at large: Therapy received beforehand was radiotherapy, temozolomide, or both, with most patients given both. Overall study findings and caveats: Pseudoprogression apparently lacked any relation to changes in top peripheral T cell clonotypes.

This CDR3 has 13 residues. The junction had 2 bases not matched to a gene; V was cut back by 6 bases and J by 1 base. Germline CDR1 MNHEY, CDR2 SVGAGI. Libraries were prepared by immunoSEQ multiplex PCR; TCRdb keeps only in-frame clonotypes and omits some of them. In the table there are tens of thousands of clones, roughly four fifths of which are singletons. This specimen consisted of PBMCs, obtained from a glioma patient whose treatment included an IDH1 peptide vaccine. The clonotype originates from a man in his fifties or sixties with glioma. The V call is TRBV6-5, the J call TRBJ2-7, with 8 bases identical to TRBD2. DNA of the CDR3: TGTGCCAGCAGAGCTAGCGGGTCCTACGAGCAGTACTTC. Protein: CASRASGSYEQYF.